A selection of T cell receptor beta chains follows, all from one sample in a study of cytomegalovirus exposure and HLA in healthy donors. TCRdb keeps only in-frame clones here, not all; method: immunoSEQ multiplex PCR. The sample has under 150,000 clones, roughly four fifths seen once. Sequencing was carried out using PBMCs. The origin of the receptors is a boy younger than 10 in good health and CMV-seronegative. Each CDR3 is given with its conserved first and last residue. A D gene is named only where the DNA matches it firmly. A row's size may be missing; if present it is once, few, many or a size class.

CDR3 length: 16; V gene: TRBV5-1; clone size: .; D gene: .; CDR3 protein: CASSLQGHLSSYEQYF
CDR3 length: 15; V gene: TRBV9; clone size: few; D gene: TRBD1; CDR3 protein: CASSVTGGADYGYTF
CDR3 length: 16; V gene: TRBV28; clone size: .; D gene: TRBD1; CDR3 protein: CASLTPQGARRTEAFF
CDR3 length: 13; V gene: TRBV6-4; clone size: few; D gene: .; CDR3 protein: CASSEDRYNEQFF
CDR3 length: 14; V gene: TRBV14; clone size: once; D gene: .; CDR3 protein: CASSQDIERTEAFF
CDR3 length: 16; V gene: TRBV18; clone size: .; D gene: .; CDR3 protein: CASSPREGPRTDTQYF
CDR3 length: 17; V gene: TRBV4-2; clone size: .; D gene: TRBD1; CDR3 protein: CASSQDLYTGGTDTQYF
CDR3 length: 12; V gene: TRBV5-6; clone size: .; D gene: .; CDR3 protein: CASSLGAYEQYF
CDR3 length: 15; V gene: TRBV6-4; clone size: .; D gene: TRBD2; CDR3 protein: CASSDSSGTHNEQFF
CDR3 length: 17; V gene: TRBV7-9; clone size: .; D gene: .; CDR3 protein: CSSSSSVRLGSYNEQFF
CDR3 length: 18; V gene: TRBV5-6; clone size: few; D gene: .; CDR3 protein: CASSGGWVGGGLNTEAFF
CDR3 length: 17; V gene: TRBV19; clone size: .; D gene: TRBD1; CDR3 protein: CASSIVLRRTGNQPQHF
CDR3 length: 14; V gene: TRBV6-1; clone size: few; D gene: .; CDR3 protein: CASVLGMGNTEAFF
CDR3 length: 16; V gene: TRBV4-2; clone size: .; D gene: TRBD1; CDR3 protein: CASSQEGQGVVGELFF
CDR3 length: 16; V gene: TRBV7-2; clone size: .; D gene: .; CDR3 protein: CASSLSRGRGYYEQYF
CDR3 length: 13; V gene: TRBV2; clone size: .; D gene: .; CDR3 protein: CATTGSPREKLFF
CDR3 length: 17; V gene: TRBV7-9; clone size: .; D gene: TRBD1; CDR3 protein: CASSPRQGALGDTEAFF
CDR3 length: 14; V gene: TRBV5-8; clone size: .; D gene: .; CDR3 protein: CASSLNGAGQPQHF
CDR3 length: 13; V gene: TRBV6-1; clone size: .; D gene: .; CDR3 protein: CASSEGNYYEQYF
CDR3 length: 19; V gene: TRBV19; clone size: .; D gene: .; CDR3 protein: CASKEDGGALTFRSYGYTF
CDR3 length: 14; V gene: TRBV4-1; clone size: .; D gene: .; CDR3 protein: CASSQDVGDYGYTF
CDR3 length: 17; V gene: TRBV15; clone size: once; D gene: TRBD1; CDR3 protein: CATSRLPSGQGAREQFF
CDR3 length: 17; V gene: TRBV7-9; clone size: .; D gene: TRBD1; CDR3 protein: CASSSLTGKGATDTQYF
CDR3 length: 15; V gene: TRBV25-1; clone size: .; D gene: .; CDR3 protein: CASSGGAGRTGELFF
CDR3 length: 16; V gene: TRBV27; clone size: .; D gene: TRBD2; CDR3 protein: CASSFGLAGEGGELFF
CDR3 length: 16; V gene: TRBV7-2; clone size: few; D gene: .; CDR3 protein: CASSLTFDKTNTEAFF
CDR3 length: 13; V gene: TRBV28; clone size: .; D gene: .; CDR3 protein: CASSPAERETQYF
CDR3 length: 14; V gene: TRBV30; clone size: .; D gene: .; CDR3 protein: CAWSDLALYNEQFF
CDR3 length: 14; V gene: TRBV9; clone size: .; D gene: TRBD2; CDR3 protein: CASSDSGTSPGQFF
CDR3 length: 14; V gene: TRBV18; clone size: .; D gene: TRBD1; CDR3 protein: CASSPTTGGTEAFF
CDR3 length: 17; V gene: TRBV6-4; clone size: .; D gene: .; CDR3 protein: CASSDWASRVLEETQYF
CDR3 length: 15; V gene: TRBV6-1; clone size: .; D gene: TRBD2; CDR3 protein: CASSVGTRGTDTQYF
CDR3 length: 16; V gene: TRBV5-6; clone size: .; D gene: .; CDR3 protein: CASSTPSKRVNEKLFF
CDR3 length: 18; V gene: TRBV10-3; clone size: .; D gene: TRBD1; CDR3 protein: CAISESDRGYRDTGELFF
CDR3 length: 13; V gene: TRBV6-5; clone size: once; D gene: .; CDR3 protein: CASSYREPYGYTF
CDR3 length: 15; V gene: TRBV16; clone size: .; D gene: TRBD2; CDR3 protein: CASSHEAGVPLEQFF
CDR3 length: 17; V gene: TRBV5-1; clone size: .; D gene: TRBD1; CDR3 protein: CASRPTLRDRGDNEQFF
CDR3 length: 16; V gene: TRBV4-3; clone size: medium-sized; D gene: TRBD1; CDR3 protein: CASSQARRGTGAEAFF
CDR3 length: 15; V gene: TRBV5-5; clone size: .; D gene: TRBD1; CDR3 protein: CASSLPTGGSCGYTF
CDR3 length: 14; V gene: TRBV11-3; clone size: .; D gene: TRBD1; CDR3 protein: CASSKAGGLTEAFF
CDR3 length: 12; V gene: TRBV30; clone size: .; D gene: .; CDR3 protein: CAWSRGGREAFF
CDR3 length: 17; V gene: TRBV4-1; clone size: .; D gene: TRBD2; CDR3 protein: CASSQTSGGRGWDEQFF
CDR3 length: 17; V gene: TRBV19; clone size: .; D gene: .; CDR3 protein: CASSIVGEGGGNQPQHF